The present T cell receptor beta chain was sequenced within a study of spatial heterogeneity in lung cancer. From germline, CDR1 is SGHRS and CDR2 YFSETQ. Trimming shortened V by 4 bases and J by 4 bases, and 9 bases separated the two germline ends. The length of the CDR3 is 13 residues. Indicated time point: sample taken at primary tumor resection. Whole RNA came from tumor, nontumor lung or frozen PBMC and was sequenced without being sorted. There were 72 donors, all of them untreated patients with early-stage non-small cell lung cancer. This clonotype occurred many times. TCRdb processed the 5' RACE reads anew with MiXCR; each CDR3 protein has one entry. Among some 53,000 distinct CDR3 sequences listed, under 7.5% were seen once.

The sequencing used PBMCs, collected at surgery. The origin of this receptor is a female donor with early-stage non-small cell lung cancer. The chain has TRBV5-1 and TRBJ1-3, with a possible D match to TRBD1 (5 bases). This CDR3 is CASSEGSGNTIYF. The CDR3 nucleotides are TGCGCCAGCAGCGAGGGGTCAGGAAACACCATATATTTT.